Listed here are 28 T cell receptor beta chains from one sample, sequenced in a study of tumor-infiltrating lymphocytes in primary liver carcinoma (dated by TCRdb to the late 2010s). Total RNA and DNA were co-extracted from about 20-30 mg of bulk tissue with the AllPrep DNA/RNA mini kit, without cell sorting. The data were produced on an Illumina HiSeq 2500. A constant-region primer and ProtoScript II reverse transcriptase were used to reverse-transcribe TCRbeta-specific cDNA from about 0.55 ug total RNA. Three nested multiplex PCR rounds, following a slightly modified ARM-PCR procedure, were used to build the TCRbeta libraries. Each of the first two PCR rounds ran for around 11 cycles and used multiplex TRBV1-TRBV30 forward primers together with a Cbeta reverse primer. TCRdb reanalyzed the raw reads on its own, using fastp at Q25 for trimming and MiXCR for clone calling, and kept in-frame beta chains. Each CDR3 protein appears once, grouped with its most common genes and DNA. The sample records 20,000 to 25,000 distinct CDR3 sequences, nearly 80% of which are singletons. In total, the top ten clones hold about 39% of the sample.

The source material was liver tumor tissue from sampling region 1. Sample cell subset or site, as interpreted from the label and publication: tumor region T1, superior pole. These receptors were collected from a woman aged 25 to 39 with primary liver carcinoma and hepatitis B virus infection.

On this clonotype: Lacking the conserved final phenylalanine or tryptophan, this CDR3 likely reflects a read error. The DNA is omitted, as the CDR3 cannot be located on it reliably, and the CDR3 follows TCRdb's listing. Here the CDR3 reads CANSQAVTGGHISYEQYL. This sequence joins TRBV4-3 and TRBJ2-7; the tabulated D call, TRBD1, remains unverified against the DNA. From its first to its last residue, the CDR3 has 18 amino acids. Germline CDR1 reads LGHNA; CDR2 reads YSLEER.

Worth noting for this clonotype: Without the conserved terminal phenylalanine or tryptophan, this CDR3 likely stems from a read error. The chain links TRBV29-1 to TRBJ2-1; 8 bases map to TRBD2. The CDR3 is made up of 14 amino acids. Germline-derived CDR1 and CDR2 are SQVTM and ANQGSEA. The trim removed 8 bases at V and 3 bases at J, leaving 9 bases unmatched. DNA for the CDR3: TGCAGCACCGCCGAGCTAGCGGGCTACAATGAGCAGTTCTTG. Its translation is CSTAELAGYNEQFL.

This clonotype was counted many times. The chain employs TRBV20-1 and TRBJ2-7; 9 nucleotides agree with TRBD2. This CDR3 comprises 14 residues. Germline values: CDR1 DFQATT, CDR2 SNEGSKA (reference sequence). The V gene end was trimmed by 5 bases and the J gene end by 3 bases; junction bases not matched to a gene: 8. CDR3 sequence reads: CSAEIAGEDYEQYF. In nucleotides, the CDR3 is TGCAGTGCTGAAATAGCGGGAGAGGACTACGAGCAGTACTTC.

The chain uses TRBV4-1 and TRBJ2-3, with a possible D match to TRBD1 (6 bases). The CDR3 is 20 residues long. Trimming removed 4 bases from V and 1 base from J, with 27 bases in between. CDR1 and CDR2 (germline): MGHRA, YSYEKL. The CDR3 loop is CASSPQQGGSILVCTDTQYF. The CDR3 DNA reads as TGCGCCAGCAGCCCGCAACAGGGTGGCTCTATACTAGTGTGCACAGATACGCAGTATTTT.

On this clonotype itself: At one end, the junction sequence differs from germline, possibly due to a read error. This chain joins TRBV4-3 and TRBJ2-7, with TRBD2 identical over 7 bases. CDR1 LGHNA and CDR2 YSLEER come from the germline V gene. The CDR3 covers 18 residues. In DNA form, the CDR3 reads TGCGCCAACAGCCAAGCTATGACGGGGGGTCACATTAGCTGCGAGCAGTATTTC. Translating gives CANSQAMTGGHISCEQYF.

Concerning this clonotype: This may arise from a read error, as a much more abundant clone is one base away. The chain links TRBV29-1 to TRBJ2-1; D might be TRBD2 (6 bases). This CDR3 is built from 15 residues. Germline CDR1 reads SQVTM; CDR2 reads ANQGSEA. V lost 8 bases and J lost 3, with 20 bases in between. The CDR3 DNA sequence: TGCAGCCTACATTCCGGACTACGCAACTACAATGAGCAGTTCTTC. It yields the protein CSLHSGLRNYNEQFF.

This clonotype has just one count. Its ends do not fully match the called genes, so a read error is possible. The chain recombines TRBV6-1 with TRBJ1-2; no clear D gene. This CDR3 is 18 amino acids long. Looked up from germline, CDR1 is MNHNS and CDR2 is SASEGT. The CDR3: CASTERFLVLISNYCYTF. The CDR3 nucleotides are TGTGCCAGCACTGAACGGTTCCTGGTCCTTATATCTAACTATTGCTACACCTTC.

The genes are TRBV28 and TRBJ2-2, with 7 bases matching TRBD2. CDR3 length: 18 amino acids. Germline assignment: CDR1 MDHEN and CDR2 SYDVKM. Unmatched junction bases numbered 17, after V lost 8 bases and J lost 2 bases. CDR3 sequence: CASCHRTIGRFNTGELFF. The CDR3, as DNA: TGTGCCAGCTGTCACCGGACTATCGGGAGGTTTAACACCGGGGAGCTGTTTTTT.

This rearrangement joins TRBV29-1 to TRBJ2-1; D perhaps matches TRBD2 (6 bases). Germline assignment: CDR1 SQVTM and CDR2 ANQGSEA. This CDR3 is built from 14 residues. The CDR3 spells CRGAVGSVVDEQFF. The DNA for the CDR3 is TGCAGGGGCGCTGTCGGGAGCGTAGTTGATGAGCAGTTCTTC.

Of note for this clonotype: One junction end does not reproduce the germline sequence, and a read error may be involved. The rearrangement joins TRBV24-1 to TRBJ2-3, with 7 nucleotides matching TRBD1. This CDR3 contains 14 residues. The germline CDR1 and CDR2 sequences are KGHDR and SFDVKD. CDR3: CATCDVIGTVTQYF. The CDR3 coding sequence is TGTGCCACCTGTGATGTTATCGGGACAGTGACGCAGTATTTT.

About this clonotype: Here the CDR3 omits its conserved ending phenylalanine or tryptophan, so a read error is the likely source. This rearrangement joins TRBV11-2 to TRBJ2-3; no firm D call. Germline CDR1 reads SGHAT; CDR2 reads FQNNGV. The CDR3 length is 15 residues. CDR3 in amino acids: CASTSLLSGTDTQYS. The DNA for the CDR3 is TGTGCCAGCACGTCCTTACTCTCTGGCACAGATACACAGTATTCT.

In its sample, this clonotype was seen once. Germline is not matched at one junction end, which may reflect a read error. The V and J genes are TRBV5-4 and TRBJ2-3, with TRBD2 matching 9 bases. The CDR3 spans 18 residues. Germline CDR1 reads SGHNT; CDR2 reads YYREEE (reference sequence). CDR3 residues: CASSNPAVSGSRTDTQYF. CDR3 coding DNA: TGTGCCAGCAGTAATCCGGCGGTTAGCGGGAGTCGGACAGATACGCAGTATTTC.

Notes on this clonotype: A junction boundary mismatches the germline segment, possibly from a read error. The chain couples TRBV11-2 to TRBJ2-3, with D perhaps matching TRBD2 (6 bases). Per the germline V gene, CDR1 is SGHAT and CDR2 is FQNNGV. The CDR3 length is 15 residues. This CDR3 is CASCLGAGSTDTQYF. CDR3 bases: TGTGCCAGCTGCTTAGGGGCGGGGAGCACAGATACGCAGTATTTT.

Comment on this clonotype: Germline and junction disagree at one end, which may indicate a read error. The chain is built from TRBV7-9 and TRBJ2-7; TRBD2 matches 9 bases. CDR3 length: 15 amino acids. Germline V gives CDR1 SEHNR, CDR2 FQNEAQ (reference sequence). CDR3 protein: CASSWGLAAPNELYF. The CDR3 DNA reads TGCGCCAGCAGCTGGGGACTAGCCGCACCTAACGAGCTGTACTTC.

The chain has TRBV4-2 and TRBJ1-1, with D possibly TRBD1 on 5 matching bases. Trimming removed 5 bases from V and 1 base from J, with 17 bases in between. CDR1 and CDR2 (germline): LGHNA, YNFKEQ. This CDR3 region has 16 residues. The CDR3 is CASSSVEGRRNTEAFF. The CDR3 DNA reads as TGTGCCAGCAGCTCCGTTGAGGGGAGAAGGAACACTGAAGCTTTCTTT.

A note on this clonotype: At one end, the junction sequence differs from germline, possibly due to a read error. The J gene is TRBJ2-1, the V gene TRBV6-6, with D tentatively TRBD1 (6 bases). The germline V gene has CDR1 MNHNY and CDR2 SVGAGI (reference sequence). The CDR3 consists of 13 residues. Here the CDR3 reads CASSGRGYSERFF. In DNA form, the CDR3 reads TGCGCCAGCAGTGGCAGGGGCTACAGTGAGCGGTTCTTC.

Comment on this clonotype: The germline gene is not matched at one end of the junction; a read error may be the cause. The chain uses TRBV10-3 and TRBJ1-3; D gene unclear. This CDR3 spans 14 amino acids. The V gene's germline CDR1 is ENHRY and CDR2 SYGVKD. CDR3 loop: CTISESVSGNIIYF. The CDR3 nucleotides are TGTACCATCAGTGAGTCAGTTTCTGGAAACATTATATATTTT.

This chain links TRBV29-1 with TRBJ1-1, with unresolved D. Germline CDR1 and CDR2: SQVTM and ANQGSEA. The CDR3 consists of 11 residues. V shed 6 bases and J shed 8 bases, with 13 bases lying between them. This CDR3 is CSVSRGVEAFF. The CDR3, as DNA: TGCAGCGTATCACGAGGAGTCGAAGCTTTCTTT.

For this clonotype: A clone one base away is much larger, so this may be a read error. This chain links TRBV18 with TRBJ2-7; D may match TRBD1 or TRBD2 (6 bases each). Germline V gives CDR1 KGHSH, CDR2 LQKENI. The ends were cut back, 3 bases at V and 5 bases at J, with 20 bases in the middle. The CDR3 spans 16 residues. The CDR3 coding sequence is TGTGCCAGCTCACCGACAGGAAGCAAGGGGGGCCACGAGCAGTACTTC. Its protein is CASSPTGSKGGHEQYF.

Turning to this clonotype: A read error may account for a junction end that differs from germline. The rearrangement uses TRBV4-3 and TRBJ2-2; TRBD2 agrees at 8 bases. Germline CDR1 is LGHNA and CDR2 is YSLEER. This CDR3 is 19 amino acids long. CDR3 residues: CANSVLAVGPRSYTGELFF. DNA of the CDR3: TGCGCCAACAGCGTACTAGCGGTAGGGCCCCGTTCGTACACCGGGGAGCTGTTTTTT.

Concerning this clonotype: The conserved phenylalanine or tryptophan is not found at the CDR3 terminus, so this likely reflects a read error. It is unclear where the CDR3 begins or ends on the DNA, so no DNA is shown, and the CDR3 is as TCRdb lists it. CDR3 sequence: CASRIGGANTEVFY. The gene calls are TRBV13 and TRBJ1-1. Termini included, the CDR3 measures 14 amino acids. The germline CDR1 and CDR2 sequences are PRHDT and FYEKMQ (reference sequence).

In the case of this clonotype: This could be a read error, since a much larger clone is one nucleotide away. This chain uses TRBV19 with TRBJ1-1, with D possibly TRBD1 on 5 matching bases. CDR3 length equals 16 residues. V lost 5 bases and J lost 8, with 24 bases in between. CDR1 is LNHDA and CDR2 is SQIVND in the germline V gene (reference sequence). For the CDR3, the DNA is TGTGCCAGTAGTGCCGAGTCTGCACAGGAGCACAAGGAAGCTTTCTTT. Protein product: CASSAESAQEHKEAFF.

This clonotype has just a few counts. This chain connects TRBV29-1 to TRBJ2-5; 9 bases match TRBD1. The CDR3 sequence is 13 residues long. CDR1 SQVTM and CDR2 ANQGSEA come from the germline V gene. Here the CDR3 reads CSDVSWTGEAQYF. CDR3 in DNA: TGCAGTGACGTCAGTTGGACAGGGGAGGCCCAGTACTTC.

On this clonotype itself: One end of the junction fails to match germline, which may point to a read error. CDR3 nucleotide sequence: TGTACCAGCAGTGAACGGCATACGCAGTATTTT. It codes for CTSSERHTQYF. J is TRBJ2-3 and V is TRBV6-1; D remains ambiguous. The CDR3 is 11 amino acids. Germline lookup yields CDR1 MNHNS and CDR2 SASEGT.

As for this clonotype: The CDR3 does not end in the conserved phenylalanine or tryptophan, so this is likely a read error. The chain joins TRBV24-1 to TRBJ2-1; D call uncertain. This CDR3 is built from 13 residues. The germline CDR1 and CDR2 sequences are KGHDR and SFDVKD. The CDR3 nucleotides read TGCGCCACCAGTGACGTTAATGGCGATGAGCAGTTCCTC. Amino acid sequence: CATSDVNGDEQFL.

In this sample, this clonotype turned up a few times. The CDR3 end shows no conserved phenylalanine or tryptophan, and so a read error is likely. The chain uses TRBV14 and TRBJ2-7; TRBD1 or TRBD2 may be the D gene (5 bases each). Germline V CDR1 and CDR2: SGHDN, FVKESK. V lost 3 bases, J lost 3 bases, and 15 bases lay in between. This CDR3 region has 15 residues. CDR3 protein: CASSQAAGTDYEQYL. The CDR3 nucleotides are TGTGCCAGCAGCCAGGCGGCTGGGACCGACTACGAGCAGTACTTA.

This chain links TRBV11-2 with TRBJ1-1, with TRBD1 matching over 8 bases. This CDR3 has 14 residues. With V trimmed by 7 bases and J by 9 bases, 13 bases remained unmatched. Germline-derived CDR1 and CDR2 are SGHAT and FQNNGV. The CDR3 region is CASIYTGGRTQAFF. In DNA form, the CDR3 reads TGTGCCAGCATATATACAGGGGGGAGGACTCAAGCTTTCTTT.

Comments on this clonotype: A read error is likely, as this CDR3 ends without the conserved phenylalanine or tryptophan. The rearrangement uses TRBV5-6 and TRBJ1-5; TRBD1 matches 9 bases. CDR1 is SGHDT and CDR2 is YYEEEE in the germline V gene. The CDR3 is 14 residues long. CDR3 nucleotides: TGCGCCAGCACCACAGGGGGCAGCAATCAGTCCCAGCATTAT. Amino acid sequence: CASTTGGSNQSQHY.